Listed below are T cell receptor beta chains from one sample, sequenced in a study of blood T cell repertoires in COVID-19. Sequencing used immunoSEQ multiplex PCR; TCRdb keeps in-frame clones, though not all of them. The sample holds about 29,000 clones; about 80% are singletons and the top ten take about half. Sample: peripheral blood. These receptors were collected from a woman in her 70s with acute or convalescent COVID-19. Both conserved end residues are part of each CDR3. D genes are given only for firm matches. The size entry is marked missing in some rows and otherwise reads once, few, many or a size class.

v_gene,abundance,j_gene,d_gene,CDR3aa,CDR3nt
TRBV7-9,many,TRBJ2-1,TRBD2,CASSGRGSLAYNEQFF,TGTGCCAGCAGCGGACGCGGGAGCCTCGCCTACAATGAGCAGTTCTTC
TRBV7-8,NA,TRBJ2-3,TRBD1,CASSLGSGGSTDTQYF,TGTGCCAGCAGCTTAGGGTCAGGGGGAAGCACAGATACGCAGTATTTT
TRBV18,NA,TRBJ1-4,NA,CASSPNRGANEKLFF,TGTGCCAGCTCACCCAATCGGGGAGCTAATGAAAAACTGTTTTTT
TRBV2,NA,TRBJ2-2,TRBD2,CASSATSGRYGGELFF,TGTGCCAGCAGTGCGACTAGCGGGAGATACGGCGGGGAGCTGTTTTTT
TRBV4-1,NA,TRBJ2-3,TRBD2,CASSQFGLAGSGHSTQYF,TGCGCCAGCAGCCAGTTCGGACTAGCGGGATCGGGCCACTCGACGCAGTATTTT
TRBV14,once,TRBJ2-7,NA,CASSQGVQRNYEQYF,TGTGCCAGCAGCCAAGGGGTCCAGAGGAATTACGAGCAGTACTTC
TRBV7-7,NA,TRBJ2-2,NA,CASSQGLGELFF,TGTGCTAGCAGCCAGGGACTCGGGGAGCTGTTTTTT
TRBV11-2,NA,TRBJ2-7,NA,CASSPLTGRWEQYF,TGTGCCAGCAGCCCCTTAACAGGGCGGTGGGAGCAGTACTTC
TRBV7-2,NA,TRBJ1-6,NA,CASSSTLSSYNSPLHF,TGTGCCAGCAGCTCGACATTGAGCTCCTATAATTCACCCCTCCACTTT
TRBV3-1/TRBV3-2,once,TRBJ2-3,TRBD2,CASSRLAGVGDTQYF,TGTGCCAGCAGCAGACTAGCGGGGGTTGGGGATACGCAGTATTTT
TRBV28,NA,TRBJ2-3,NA,CASRSLEAHSPDTQYF,TGTGCCAGCCGGTCATTAGAGGCTCACTCTCCAGATACGCAGTATTTT
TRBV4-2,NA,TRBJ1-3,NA,CASSQGSSSGNTIYF,TGTGCCAGCAGCCAAGGGTCCAGCTCTGGAAACACCATATATTTT
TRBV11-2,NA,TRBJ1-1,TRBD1,CASSLDSRTGRNTEAFF,TGTGCCAGCAGCTTAGATTCCAGGACAGGGCGGAACACTGAAGCTTTCTTT
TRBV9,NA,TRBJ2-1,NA,CASSPPAVGGPRGQFF,TGTGCCAGCAGCCCCCCCGCAGTGGGAGGACCCCGGGGGCAGTTCTTC
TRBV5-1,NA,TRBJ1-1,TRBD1,CASSSGTGLTGTEAFF,TGCGCCAGCAGCTCCGGGACAGGGCTAACCGGCACTGAAGCTTTCTTT
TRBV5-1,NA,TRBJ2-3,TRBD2,CASSLPSGTTDTQYF,TGCGCCAGCAGCTTGCCTAGCGGAACCACAGATACGCAGTATTTT
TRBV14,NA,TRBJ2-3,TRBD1,CASSVQGWVTDTQYF,TGTGCCAGCAGCGTACAGGGGTGGGTCACAGATACGCAGTATTTT
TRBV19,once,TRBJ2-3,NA,CASSPQGPDTQYF,TGTGCCAGTAGTCCCCAGGGCCCAGATACGCAGTATTTT
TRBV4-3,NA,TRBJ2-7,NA,CASSQGGQLWNEQYF,TGCGCCAGCAGCCAAGGAGGACAATTATGGAACGAGCAGTACTTC
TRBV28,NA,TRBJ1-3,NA,CASSLSGFLPGNTIYF,TGTGCCAGCAGTTTATCGGGATTCCTGCCTGGAAACACCATATATTTT
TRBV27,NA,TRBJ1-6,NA,CASSFRQVPSSYNSPLHF,TGTGCCAGCAGTTTTCGACAGGTCCCGAGCTCCTATAATTCACCCCTCCACTTT
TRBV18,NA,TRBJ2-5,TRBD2,CASGTTQETQYF,TGTGCCAGCGGGACTACTCAAGAGACCCAGTACTTC
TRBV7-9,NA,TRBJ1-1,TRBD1,CASSIGTASNTEAFF,TGTGCCAGCAGCATCGGGACAGCCTCGAACACTGAAGCTTTCTTT
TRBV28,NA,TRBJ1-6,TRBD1,CASSYGTGQRDSPLHF,TGTGCCAGCAGTTACGGGACAGGGCAGAGGGATTCACCCCTCCACTTT
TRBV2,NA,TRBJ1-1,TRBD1,CASSMNRGLTEAFF,TGTGCCAGCAGTATGAACAGGGGACTCACTGAAGCTTTCTTT
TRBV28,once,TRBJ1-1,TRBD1,CASRPSTGGMNTEAFF,TGTGCCAGCAGACCATCGACAGGGGGAATGAACACTGAAGCTTTCTTT
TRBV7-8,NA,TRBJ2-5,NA,CASSAQLGPPRGTQYF,TGTGCCAGCAGCGCCCAACTAGGCCCGCCACGGGGGACCCAGTACTTC
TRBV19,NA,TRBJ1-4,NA,CASNAGGANEKLFF,TGTGCCAGTAATGCCGGGGGGGCTAATGAAAAACTGTTTTTT
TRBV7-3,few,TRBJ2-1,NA,CASSLIGGLPGVSVNEQFF,TGTGCCAGCAGCTTAATAGGGGGCCTTCCGGGAGTCTCGGTAAATGAGCAGTTCTTC
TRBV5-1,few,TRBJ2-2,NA,CASRWGATGELFF,TGCGCCAGCAGGTGGGGAGCTACCGGGGAGCTGTTTTTT
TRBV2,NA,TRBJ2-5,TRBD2,CASSEGTGGIGTQYF,TGTGCCAGCAGTGAAGGGACGGGAGGGATCGGGACCCAGTACTTC
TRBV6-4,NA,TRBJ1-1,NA,CAILGTCNTEAFF,TGTGCCATTCTAGGGACATGCAACACTGAAGCTTTCTTT
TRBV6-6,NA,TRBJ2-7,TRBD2,CASMWGGGALYEQYF,TGTGCCAGCATGTGGGGGGGAGGGGCCCTATACGAGCAGTACTTC
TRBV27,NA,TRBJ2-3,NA,CASSFTYTDTQYF,TGTGCCAGCAGTTTTACCTACACAGATACGCAGTATTTT
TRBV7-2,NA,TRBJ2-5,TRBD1,CASRGPTGGKTQYF,TGTGCCAGCAGGGGTCCGACAGGGGGCAAGACCCAGTACTTC
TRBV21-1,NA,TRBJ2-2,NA,CASQKAIQGATGELFF,TGTGCCAGCCAAAAGGCGATACAGGGGGCCACCGGGGAGCTGTTTTTT
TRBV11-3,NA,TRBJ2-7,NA,CASSQQTNPYEQYF,TGTGCCAGCAGCCAACAGACCAACCCCTACGAGCAGTACTTC
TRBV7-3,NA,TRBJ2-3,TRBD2,CASSPGTSGRSHSTDTQYF,TGTGCCAGCAGCCCGGGGACTAGCGGGAGGTCCCATAGCACAGATACGCAGTATTTT
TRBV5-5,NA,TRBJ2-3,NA,CASSRGVLVPSTDTQYF,TGTGCCAGCAGCCGCGGTGTGTTGGTCCCTAGCACAGATACGCAGTATTTT
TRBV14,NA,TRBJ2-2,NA,CASSQGRTGELFF,TGTGCCAGCAGCCAAGGGAGGACCGGGGAGCTGTTTTTT
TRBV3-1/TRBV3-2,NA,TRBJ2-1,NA,CASSQEWVWGSGSYNEQFF,TGTGCCAGCAGCCAAGAGTGGGTTTGGGGTAGCGGCTCCTACAATGAGCAGTTCTTC
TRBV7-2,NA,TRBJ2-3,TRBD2,CASSYQLAGTDTQYF,TGTGCCAGCAGCTATCAACTAGCGGGCACAGATACGCAGTATTTT
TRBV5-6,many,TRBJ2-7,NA,CASSYGRDKYEQYF,TGTGCCAGCAGCTACGGACGGGATAAGTACGAGCAGTACTTC
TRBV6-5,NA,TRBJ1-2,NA,CASRRQDYYGYTF,TGTGCCAGCAGAAGACAGGATTACTATGGCTACACCTTC
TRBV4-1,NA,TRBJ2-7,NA,CASSQVQSSYEQYF,TGCGCCAGCAGCCAAGTACAGAGCTCCTACGAGCAGTACTTC
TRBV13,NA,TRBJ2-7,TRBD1,CASSAQGDEQYF,TGTGCCAGCAGCGCCCAGGGGGACGAGCAGTACTTC
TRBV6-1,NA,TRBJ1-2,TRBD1,CASSEALGGTSRGRGYGYTF,TGTGCCAGCAGTGAAGCTTTGGGGGGCACTAGCAGGGGGCGCGGCTATGGCTACACCTTC
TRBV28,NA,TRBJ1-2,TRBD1,CASSFGSQGARGYTF,TGTGCCAGCAGTTTCGGGTCGCAGGGGGCGCGGGGCTACACCTTC
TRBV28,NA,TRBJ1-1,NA,CASSLRTNTEAFF,TGTGCCAGCAGTTTACGGACAAACACTGAAGCTTTCTTT
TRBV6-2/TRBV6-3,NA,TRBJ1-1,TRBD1,CASSYSTGVGNTEAFF,TGTGCCAGCAGTTACTCGACAGGGGTCGGGAACACTGAAGCTTTCTTT
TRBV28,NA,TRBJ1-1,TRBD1,CASSLTDRANTEAFF,TGTGCCAGCAGTTTAACGGACAGGGCGAACACTGAAGCTTTCTTT
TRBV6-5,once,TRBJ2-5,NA,CASAGGPQETQYF,TGTGCCAGCGCCGGGGGGCCTCAAGAGACCCAGTACTTC
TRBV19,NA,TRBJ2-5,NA,CASSTAVGGQETQYF,TGTGCCAGTAGTACGGCGGTCGGGGGACAAGAGACCCAGTACTTC